This T cell receptor beta chain was recovered during a study of cytomegalovirus exposure and HLA in healthy donors. In its sample, this clone was seen a few times. The antigen is unknown. Overall study results and limits: By a later analysis, the bulk of CMV-associated TCR beta chains appeared HLA-restricted. The authors later found HLA-associated TCR beta chains more clonally expanded than equally common others. The availability of immune exposure information extended only to CMV serostatus.

Each of the donors was a healthy bone marrow donor. CDR1 and CDR2 (germline): SGDLS, YYNGEE. The CDR3 is 13 residues long. V dropped 3 bases and J dropped 8; count of bases not matched to a gene: 6. It was with 60 Vbeta and 13 Jbeta primers that the PCR ran. Sequenced by immunoSEQ multiplex PCR; TCRdb stores in-frame clones only, minus some. The data show roughly 180,000 clones, more than 60% seen once. The clonotype comes from a woman aged 55 to 70 in good health and CMV-seropositive. The chain couples TRBV9 to TRBJ2-5; TRBD2 aligns across 8 bases. Sample: PBMCs. In nucleotides, the CDR3 is TGTGCCAGCAGCGGAAGCGGGAGTTTTACCCAGTACTTC. It encodes CASSGSGSFTQYF.